These 6 T cell receptor beta chains share one sample of origin, sequenced in a study of siplizumab effects on memory and regulatory T cells. Assay: immunoSEQ multiplex PCR; the TCRdb copy retains only in-frame clones and omits some. This table holds around 95,000 clones, over 90% found once. Sequencing used non-Treg CD4+ T cells sorted from blood. The receptors originated from a human donor in good health.

This sequence joins TRBV12-5 and TRBJ2-1; TRBD2 matches at 11 bases. The CDR3 has 14 residues. Germline values: CDR1 LGHNT, CDR2 FRNRAP. The V gene end was trimmed by 7 bases and the J gene end by 7 bases; junction bases not matched to a gene: 6. CDR3 DNA sequence: TGTGCTAGTGCTTCTAGCGGGAGGATAAATGAGCAGTTCTTC. This codes for CASASSGRINEQFF. Full variable domain (rest looked up from reference TRBV12-5 and TRBJ2-1): DARVTQTPRHKVTEMGQEVTMRCQPILGHNTVFWYRQTMMQGLELLAYFRNRAPLDDSGMPKDRFSAEMPDATLATLKIQPSEPRDSAVYFCASASSGRINEQFFGPGTRLTVL.

The count of this clone is one. V gene TRBV27 combines with J gene TRBJ2-1; TRBD2 aligns across 10 bases. The CDR3 runs to 15 residues. Per germline, CDR1 MNHEY and CDR2 SMNVEV (reference sequence). J was trimmed by 9 bases and V by 1 base; bases with no gene match: 6. CDR3 protein: CASSLLSGRDTEQFF. CDR3 coding DNA: TGTGCCAGCAGTTTATTAAGCGGGAGGGATACTGAGCAGTTCTTC.

This chain links TRBV7-9 with TRBJ2-2, with TRBD2 matching over 10 bases. Germline assignment: CDR1 SEHNR and CDR2 FQNEAQ (reference sequence). This CDR3 has 14 amino acids. The V and J ends lost 4 bases and 8 bases, in that order; junction bases with no gene match: 4. This chain's CDR3 is CASSSSGSSGELFF. CDR3 nucleotides: TGTGCCAGCAGCTCTAGCGGGAGTTCGGGGGAGCTGTTTTTT.

The chain employs TRBV19 and TRBJ2-7; 14 bases are shared with TRBD2. The length of the CDR3 is 24 residues. V dropped 2 bases and J dropped 2; count of bases not matched to a gene: 26. CDR1 is LNHDA, CDR2 SQIVND, per germline (reference sequence). CDR3 sequence: CASSIRGTLKMSGTSGSSAYEQYF. In nucleotides, the CDR3 is TGTGCCAGTAGTATACGCGGGACGCTAAAGATGTCCGGGACTAGCGGGAGCTCCGCCTACGAGCAGTACTTC.

The chain links TRBV25-1 to TRBJ1-3, with a tentative D call TRBD1 (5 bases). The germline gives CDR1 MGHDK, CDR2 SYGVNS. V was trimmed by 5 bases and J by 4 bases, leaving 15 bases between them. The CDR3 runs to 15 residues. This CDR3 is CASSTPGGTGNTIYF. CDR3 DNA: TGTGCCAGCAGTACCCCCGGGGGTACCGGAAACACCATATATTTT. Combining the CDR3 with reference TRBV25-1 and TRBJ1-3 gives the whole variable domain EADIYQTPRYLVIGTGKKITLECSQTMGHDKMYWYQQDPGMELHLIHYSYGVNSTEKGDLSSESTVSRIRTEHFPLTLESARPSHTSQYLCASSTPGGTGNTIYFGEGSWLTVV.

This chain links TRBV29-1 with TRBJ1-2; D not resolved. The V gene lost 5 bases and the J gene lost 6 bases, with 10 bases spanning the gap. CDR3 size: 11 residues. The germline CDR1 and CDR2 sequences are SQVTM and ANQGSEA. Written as DNA, the CDR3 is TGCAGCGTTTCCCCAGACAATGGCTACACCTTC. Translation: CSVSPDNGYTF. The full variable domain, rest sourced from reference TRBV29-1 and TRBJ1-2, is SAVISQKPSRDICQRGTSLTIQCQVDSQVTMMFWYRQQPGQSLTLIATANQGSEATYESGFVIDKFPISRPNLTFSTLTVSNMSPEDSSIYLCSVSPDNGYTFGSGTRLTVV.